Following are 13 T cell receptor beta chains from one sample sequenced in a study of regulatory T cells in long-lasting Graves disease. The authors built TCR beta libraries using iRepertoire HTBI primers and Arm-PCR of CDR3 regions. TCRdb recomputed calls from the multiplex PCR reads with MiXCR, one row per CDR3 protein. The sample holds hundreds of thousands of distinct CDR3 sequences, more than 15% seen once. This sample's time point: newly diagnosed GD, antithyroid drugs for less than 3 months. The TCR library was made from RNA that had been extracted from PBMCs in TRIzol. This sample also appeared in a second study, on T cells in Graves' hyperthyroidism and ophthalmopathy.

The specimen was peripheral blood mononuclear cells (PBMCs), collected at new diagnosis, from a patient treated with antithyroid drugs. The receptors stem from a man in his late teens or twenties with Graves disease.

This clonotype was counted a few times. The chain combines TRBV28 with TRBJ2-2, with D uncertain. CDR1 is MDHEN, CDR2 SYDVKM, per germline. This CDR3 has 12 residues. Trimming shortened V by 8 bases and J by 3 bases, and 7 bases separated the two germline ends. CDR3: CASVRYTGELFF. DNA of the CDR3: TGTGCCAGCGTCCGCTACACCGGGGAGCTGTTTTTT.

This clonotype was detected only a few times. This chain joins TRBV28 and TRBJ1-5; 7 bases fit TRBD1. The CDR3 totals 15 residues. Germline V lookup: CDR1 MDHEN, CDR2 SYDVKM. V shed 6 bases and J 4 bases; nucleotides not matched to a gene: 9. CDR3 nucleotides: TGTGCCAGCAGAAGACCACAGGGGACGAATCAGCCCCAGCATTTT. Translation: CASRRPQGTNQPQHF.

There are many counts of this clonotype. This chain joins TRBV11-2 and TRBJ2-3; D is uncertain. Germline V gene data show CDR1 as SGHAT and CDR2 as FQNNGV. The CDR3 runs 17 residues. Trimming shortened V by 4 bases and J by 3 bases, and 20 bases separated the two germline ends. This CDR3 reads CASSYALALVETDTQYF. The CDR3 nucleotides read TGTGCCAGCAGCTATGCCTTAGCTTTGGTGGAAACAGATACGCAGTATTTT.

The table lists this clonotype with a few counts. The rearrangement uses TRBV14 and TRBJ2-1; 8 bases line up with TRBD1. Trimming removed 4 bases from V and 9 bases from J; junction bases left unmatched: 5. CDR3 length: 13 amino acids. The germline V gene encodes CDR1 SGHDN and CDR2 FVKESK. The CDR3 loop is CASSPDRGGEQFF. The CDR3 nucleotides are TGTGCCAGCAGCCCTGACAGGGGAGGTGAGCAGTTCTTC.

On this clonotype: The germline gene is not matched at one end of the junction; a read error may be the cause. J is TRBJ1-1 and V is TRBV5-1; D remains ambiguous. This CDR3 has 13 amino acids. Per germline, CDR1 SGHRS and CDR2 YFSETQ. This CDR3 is CASSLEENTETFF. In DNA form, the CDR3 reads TGCGCCAGCAGCTTGGAGGAGAACACTGAAACTTTCTTT.

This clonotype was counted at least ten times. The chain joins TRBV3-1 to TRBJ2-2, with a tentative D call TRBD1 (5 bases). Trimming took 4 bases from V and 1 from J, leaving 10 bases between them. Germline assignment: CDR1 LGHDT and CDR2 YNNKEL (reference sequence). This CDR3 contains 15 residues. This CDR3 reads CASSLRQRNTGELFF. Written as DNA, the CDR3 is TGTGCCAGCAGCCTAAGACAGAGGAACACCGGGGAGCTGTTTTTT.

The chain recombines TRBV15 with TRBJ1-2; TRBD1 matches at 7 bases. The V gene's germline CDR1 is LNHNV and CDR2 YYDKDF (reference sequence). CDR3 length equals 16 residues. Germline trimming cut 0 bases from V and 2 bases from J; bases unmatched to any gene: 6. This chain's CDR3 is CATSRDWEGANYGYTF. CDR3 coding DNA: TGTGCCACCAGCAGAGATTGGGAGGGGGCAAACTATGGCTACACCTTC.

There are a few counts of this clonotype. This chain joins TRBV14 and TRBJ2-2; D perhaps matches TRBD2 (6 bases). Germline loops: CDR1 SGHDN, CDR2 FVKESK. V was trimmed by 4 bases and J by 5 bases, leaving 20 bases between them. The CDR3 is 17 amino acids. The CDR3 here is CASSRRGLGLQTGELFF. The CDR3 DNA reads TGTGCCAGCAGCCGGAGGGGTCTCGGGCTCCAGACCGGGGAGCTGTTTTTT.

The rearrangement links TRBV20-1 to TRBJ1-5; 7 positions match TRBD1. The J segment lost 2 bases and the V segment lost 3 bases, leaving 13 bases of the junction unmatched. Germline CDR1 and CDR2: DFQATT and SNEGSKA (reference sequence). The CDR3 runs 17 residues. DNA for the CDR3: TGCAGTGCTAGCTATCTGACAGGGCAGGTTGGCAATCAGCCCCAGCATTTT. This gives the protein CSASYLTGQVGNQPQHF.

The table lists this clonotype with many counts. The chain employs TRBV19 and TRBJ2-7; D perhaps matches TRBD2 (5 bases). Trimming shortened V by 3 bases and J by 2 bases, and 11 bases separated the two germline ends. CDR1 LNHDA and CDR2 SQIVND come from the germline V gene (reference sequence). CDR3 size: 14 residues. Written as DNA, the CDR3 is TGTGCCAGTAGTATGGGCGGGCCCCCCTACGAGCAGTACTTC. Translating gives CASSMGGPPYEQYF.

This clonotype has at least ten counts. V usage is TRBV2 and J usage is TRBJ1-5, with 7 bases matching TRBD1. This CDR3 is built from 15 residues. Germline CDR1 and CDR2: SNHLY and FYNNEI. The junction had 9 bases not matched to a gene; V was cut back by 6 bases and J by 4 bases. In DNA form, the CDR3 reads TGTGCCAGCAGGCTACAGGGGTCCCCTAATCAGCCCCAGCATTTT. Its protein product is CASRLQGSPNQPQHF.

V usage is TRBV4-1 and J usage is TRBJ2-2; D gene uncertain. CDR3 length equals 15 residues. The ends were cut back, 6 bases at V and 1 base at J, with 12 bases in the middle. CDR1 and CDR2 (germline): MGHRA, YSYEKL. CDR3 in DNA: TGCGCCAGCAGTCTCAGGTACAGGAACACCGGGGAGCTGTTTTTT. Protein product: CASSLRYRNTGELFF.

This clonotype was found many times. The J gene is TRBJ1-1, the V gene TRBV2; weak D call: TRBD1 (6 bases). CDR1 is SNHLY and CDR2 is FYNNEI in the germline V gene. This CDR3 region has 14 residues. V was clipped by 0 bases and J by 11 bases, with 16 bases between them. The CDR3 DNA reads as TGTGCCAGCAGTGAAGCGCCGGGGGGCGGGCGGGCTTTCTTT. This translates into CASSEAPGGGRAFF.